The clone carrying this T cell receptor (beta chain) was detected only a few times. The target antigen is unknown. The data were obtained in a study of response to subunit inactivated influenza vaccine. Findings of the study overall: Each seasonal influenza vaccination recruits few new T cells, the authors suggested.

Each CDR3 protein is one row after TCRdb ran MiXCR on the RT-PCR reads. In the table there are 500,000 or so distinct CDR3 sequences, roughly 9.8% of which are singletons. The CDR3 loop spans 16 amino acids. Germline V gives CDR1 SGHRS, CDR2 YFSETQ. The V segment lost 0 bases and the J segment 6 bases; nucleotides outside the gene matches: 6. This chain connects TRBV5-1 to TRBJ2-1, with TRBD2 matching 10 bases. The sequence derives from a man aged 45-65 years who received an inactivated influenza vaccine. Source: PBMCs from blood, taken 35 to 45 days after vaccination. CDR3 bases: TGCGCCAGCAGCTTGGATGGAGCGGGGGGGCGCAATGAGCAGTTCTTC. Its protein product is CASSLDGAGGRNEQFF.